Listed here is a single T cell receptor (beta chain). The sample originates from a study of blood T cell repertoires in COVID-19. For the study at large: Sources were T cells, B-cell-depleted T cells, or PBMCs; the material itself was cDNA or gDNA.

Original analysis: How many nucleated cells were present was estimated from reference gene primer amplification. Sequencing was performed with immunoSEQ multiplex PCR; in TCRdb, only in-frame clones are kept and a portion is missing. V, J and clone size derive from that table, while D and trimming were established from the DNA sequence. The sample shows under 200,000 clones, less than 90% of them seen only once. Germline-derived CDR1 and CDR2 are SGHAT and FQNNGV. The CDR3 is 11 residues long. Trimming removed 7 bases from V and 6 bases from J, with 8 bases in between. The material sequenced was peripheral blood. The chain has TRBV11-2 and TRBJ2-3; D gene ambiguous. The clonotype comes from a man between 65 and 85 years old with active or convalescent COVID-19. CDR3 loop: CASMKQDTQYF. The DNA for the CDR3 is TGTGCCAGCATGAAACAGGATACGCAGTATTTT.